The next 30 T cell receptor beta chains were all read from a single sample in a study of cytomegalovirus exposure and HLA in healthy donors. With 60 Vbeta and 13 Jbeta primers, the PCR was carried out. Sequenced by immunoSEQ multiplex PCR; TCRdb stores in-frame clones only, minus some. The repertoire table contains 30,000 to 40,000 clones. Sequenced sample: PBMCs. The receptors come from a woman in her forties in good health and CMV-seropositive.

This chain connects TRBV18 to TRBJ2-1; 7 nucleotides agree with TRBD2. The CDR3 loop spans 17 amino acids. J lost 7 bases, V lost 0 bases, and 12 bases had no gene match. Germline CDR1 reads KGHSH; CDR2 reads LQKENI. This CDR3 is CASSPPGRLAGVNEQFF. The CDR3 DNA reads as TGTGCCAGCTCACCACCGGGGAGGTTGGCGGGAGTTAATGAGCAGTTCTTC.

The CDR3 sequence: CASSADGISGDYEQYF. The CDR3 region has the DNA TGCGCCAGCAGCGCAGACGGAATCTCGGGGGACTACGAGCAGTACTTC. The gene calls are TRBV5-1 and TRBJ2-7, with D possibly matching TRBD2 (6 bases). From germline, CDR1 is SGHRS and CDR2 YFSETQ. This CDR3 has 16 amino acids. V dropped 4 bases and J dropped 3 bases, with 20 bases sitting between them.

The chain is built from TRBV7-9 and TRBJ1-5; TRBD1 matches 7 bases. The length of the CDR3 is 14 residues. The ends lost 5 bases at V and 2 bases at J; junction bases unmatched: 3. Per germline, CDR1 SEHNR and CDR2 FQNEAQ (reference sequence). CDR3 region: CASSPDRGNQPQHF. The CDR3 nucleotides are TGTGCCAGCAGCCCTGACAGGGGCAATCAGCCCCAGCATTTT.

The V and J genes are TRBV7-2 and TRBJ2-3; TRBD2 matches 13 bases. Germline CDR1 reads SGHTA; CDR2 reads FQGNSA. Trimming took 5 bases from V and 5 from J; bases not matched to a gene: 7. This CDR3 has 16 amino acids. The DNA for the CDR3 is TGTGCCAGCAGCACAGGACTAGCGGGAGTTCTAGATACGCAGTATTTT. This sequence encodes CASSTGLAGVLDTQYF.

The chain couples TRBV7-2 to TRBJ1-5; 9 nucleotides match TRBD1. V lost 1 base and J lost 6; bases outside the gene matches: 7. The CDR3 covers 16 residues. Germline V gene lookup returns CDR1 SGHTA and CDR2 FQGNSA. The CDR3 loop is CASSLGDRVTIQPQHF. The CDR3 DNA sequence: TGTGCCAGCAGCTTAGGGGACAGGGTTACAATTCAGCCCCAGCATTTT.

V and J are TRBV27 and TRBJ1-5, with 10 positions matching TRBD1. The CDR3 covers 16 residues. The J segment lost 9 bases and the V segment lost 6 bases, leaving 14 bases of the junction unmatched. Germline CDR1 reads MNHEY; CDR2 reads SMNVEV (reference sequence). The CDR3 is CASRELGTGVPGPQHF. For the CDR3, the DNA is TGTGCCAGCAGGGAACTCGGGACAGGGGTCCCGGGGCCCCAGCATTTT.

The chain couples TRBV4-1 to TRBJ2-7; 10 bases are shared with TRBD1. Germline V gene sequence: CDR1 MGHRA, CDR2 YSYEKL. The CDR3 spans 15 residues. J gave up 6 bases and V 3 bases, and 8 bases lay outside the gene matches. The CDR3 reads CASSQSRTGGVEQYF. The CDR3 bases are TGCGCCAGCAGCCAGTCCCGGACAGGGGGAGTCGAGCAGTACTTC.

J is TRBJ2-1 and V is TRBV27; 7 nucleotides match TRBD2. The ends lost 2 bases at V and 4 bases at J; junction bases unmatched: 2. Germline CDR1 reads MNHEY; CDR2 reads SMNVEV (reference sequence). The CDR3 runs to 14 residues. This CDR3 reads CASSLGGGYNEQFF. For the CDR3, the DNA is TGTGCCAGCAGTTTAGGGGGAGGGTACAATGAGCAGTTCTTC.

The J gene is TRBJ1-1, the V gene TRBV18; D gene ambiguous. Trimming shortened V by 2 bases and J by 2 bases, and 12 bases separated the two germline ends. The V gene's germline CDR1 is KGHSH and CDR2 LQKENI. The length of the CDR3 is 15 residues. CDR3 loop: CASSPSASANTEAFF. In DNA form, the CDR3 reads TGTGCCAGCTCACCATCCGCCAGCGCCAACACTGAAGCTTTCTTT.

The rearrangement links TRBV11-2 to TRBJ2-7; 7 nucleotides match TRBD2. This CDR3 region has 15 residues. The V segment lost 7 bases and the J segment 4 bases; nucleotides outside the gene matches: 13. The V gene's germline CDR1 is SGHAT and CDR2 FQNNGV. CDR3 DNA sequence: TGTGCCAGCATCGGAAAGGGCGGGAGAAGGTACGAGCAGTACTTC. It translates to CASIGKGGRRYEQYF.

The chain carries TRBV5-4 and TRBJ1-2; D uncertain. V lost 1 base and J 2 bases, leaving 9 bases between the germline ends. Per the germline V gene, CDR1 is SGHNT and CDR2 is YYREEE (reference sequence). The CDR3 runs to 14 residues. CDR3 residues: CASSLSRENYGYTF. CDR3 sequence (DNA): TGTGCCAGCAGCTTGAGTAGAGAGAACTATGGCTACACCTTC.

The chain is built from TRBV5-1 and TRBJ2-7, with a tentative D call TRBD1 (6 bases). Germline V gives CDR1 SGHRS, CDR2 YFSETQ. Between the trimmed V and J ends, which lost 2 bases and 1 base, there was a span of 16 bases. CDR3 length: 16 residues. Here the CDR3 reads CASSFAPGDGSYEQYF. The CDR3 DNA reads as TGCGCCAGCAGCTTCGCCCCAGGGGATGGTTCCTACGAGCAGTACTTC.

This chain joins TRBV19 and TRBJ2-7; D possibly corresponds to TRBD2 (6 bases). Trimming shortened V by 3 bases and J by 3 bases, and 21 bases separated the two germline ends. Looked up from germline, CDR1 is LNHDA and CDR2 is SQIVND (reference sequence). The CDR3 has 17 residues. CDR3 DNA: TGTGCCAGTAGTATGGAAGGATGGACGGGAGAGGGCTACGAGCAGTACTTC. Its translation is CASSMEGWTGEGYEQYF.

The chain employs TRBV27 and TRBJ2-1, with 7 bases matching TRBD2. The CDR3 runs 13 residues. Germline V CDR1 and CDR2: MNHEY, SMNVEV (reference sequence). Trimming took 2 bases from V and 10 from J; bases not matched to a gene: 5. In DNA form, the CDR3 reads TGTGCCAGCAGTTTAACCGGGACTACCGAGCAGTTCTTC. Its protein is CASSLTGTTEQFF.

As concerns this clone: One end of the junction varies from germline; a read error may be responsible. The same CDR3 also results from other DNA sequences found in this sample. J is TRBJ1-1 and V is TRBV20-1, with D possibly TRBD1 on 5 matching bases. Germline CDR1 DFQATT, CDR2 SNEGSKA (reference sequence). The CDR3 consists of 11 residues. The CDR3 sequence is CSASTDTEDFF. In nucleotides, the CDR3 is TGCAGTGCATCGACAGACACTGAAGATTTCTTT.

The chain links TRBV30 to TRBJ2-5; D is uncertain. CDR1 GTSNPN and CDR2 SVGIG come from the germline V gene (reference sequence). The CDR3 contains 11 residues. V was trimmed by 5 bases and J by 4 bases, leaving 8 bases between them. CDR3: CAWGPPETQYF. The CDR3 region has the DNA TGTGCCTGGGGGCCCCCAGAGACCCAGTACTTC.

The V and J genes are TRBV12-5 and TRBJ2-3; possible D gene TRBD1, 6 bases. Germline lookup yields CDR1 LGHNT and CDR2 FRNRAP. The CDR3 length is 14 residues. Between the trimmed V and J ends, which lost 5 bases and 2 bases, there was a span of 11 bases. The CDR3 spells CASGLGQFTDTQYF. DNA for the CDR3: TGTGCTAGTGGTCTTGGACAGTTCACAGATACGCAGTATTTT. Combining the CDR3 with reference TRBV12-5 and TRBJ2-3 gives the whole variable domain DARVTQTPRHKVTEMGQEVTMRCQPILGHNTVFWYRQTMMQGLELLAYFRNRAPLDDSGMPKDRFSAEMPDATLATLKIQPSEPRDSAVYFCASGLGQFTDTQYFGPGTRLTVL.

CDR3: CASSQLAVLAKNIQYF. DNA of the CDR3: TGCGCCAGCAGCCAACTAGCGGTACTAGCCAAAAACATTCAGTACTTC. The gene calls are TRBV4-1 and TRBJ2-4; 7 bases are shared with TRBD2. J gave up 0 bases and V 2 bases, and 4 bases lay outside the gene matches. Germline V CDR1 and CDR2: MGHRA, YSYEKL. The CDR3 consists of 16 residues.

The V and J genes are TRBV4-2 and TRBJ1-2; TRBD1 matches at 7 bases. Germline CDR1 LGHNA, CDR2 YNFKEQ. V shed 0 bases, J shed 1 base, and the junction held 2 bases outside the gene matches. The CDR3 has 15 amino acids. The CDR3 reads CASSQDPGGNYGYTF. The CDR3 nucleotides read TGTGCCAGCAGCCAAGATCCAGGGGGTAACTATGGCTACACCTTC.

The CDR3 protein is CASSLPAGGYNEQFF. The CDR3 DNA follows: TGTGCCAGCAGCCTCCCAGCGGGAGGATACAATGAGCAGTTCTTC. V is TRBV7-9 and J is TRBJ2-1; 9 bases fit TRBD2. Germline CDR1 reads SEHNR; CDR2 reads FQNEAQ (reference sequence). The CDR3 length is 15 residues. Trimming cost V 5 bases and J 4 bases; bases outside gene matches: 6. Full variable domain (rest looked up from reference TRBV7-9 and TRBJ2-1): DTGVSQNPRHKITKRGQNVTFRCDPISEHNRLYWYRQTLGQGPEFLTYFQNEAQLEKSRLLSDRFSAERPKGSFSTLEIQRTEQGDSAMYLCASSLPAGGYNEQFFGPGTRLTVL.

The rearrangement links TRBV18 to TRBJ2-1, with TRBD1 matching over 8 bases. V lost 0 bases to trimming and J lost 10 bases; unmatched junction nucleotides: 5. There are 14 residues in the CDR3. Germline CDR1 KGHSH, CDR2 LQKENI. The CDR3 loop is CASSPPVGTGEQFF. The CDR3 DNA reads as TGTGCCAGCTCACCACCCGTCGGGACAGGAGAGCAGTTCTTC.

The chain has TRBV14 and TRBJ2-7; D may be TRBD2 (6 bases). CDR1 is SGHDN and CDR2 is FVKESK in the germline V gene. The ends were cut back, 0 bases at V and 2 bases at J, with 29 bases in the middle. CDR3 length: 21 amino acids. The CDR3 reads CASSQETPAIPPVGTAYEQYF. The DNA for the CDR3 is TGTGCCAGCAGCCAAGAAACCCCCGCCATCCCCCCCGTAGGGACTGCCTACGAGCAGTACTTC.

The chain couples TRBV4-3 to TRBJ2-5; 10 nucleotides agree with TRBD1. The CDR3 covers 16 residues. Germline CDR1 and CDR2: LGHNA and YSLEER. V lost 1 base and J lost 2; bases outside the gene matches: 4. The CDR3 sequence is CASSQGRDRGQETQYF. The DNA of the CDR3 is TGCGCCAGCAGCCAAGGCCGGGACAGGGGTCAAGAGACCCAGTACTTC.

The CDR3 nucleotides read TGTGCCAGTAGTATTAGTGTCGGGGTCGAGCAGTACTTC. Translation: CASSISVGVEQYF. The gene calls are TRBV19 and TRBJ2-7, with D possibly TRBD2 on 5 matching bases. Trimming pared 3 bases from V and 6 bases from J, leaving 12 bases between. The CDR3 loop spans 13 amino acids. CDR1 and CDR2 from the germline V gene are LNHDA and SQIVND (reference sequence).

J is TRBJ2-1 and V is TRBV18, with 7 nucleotides matching TRBD2. Per germline, CDR1 KGHSH and CDR2 LQKENI. The V segment lost 6 bases and the J segment 1 base; nucleotides outside the gene matches: 9. The CDR3 is made up of 16 amino acids. The CDR3 is CASSPLAGGSYNEQFF. The CDR3 region has the DNA TGTGCCAGCTCTCCCTTAGCGGGTGGGTCCTACAATGAGCAGTTCTTC.

Turning to this clone: A read error may account for a junction end that differs from germline. The chain joins TRBV6-5 to TRBJ2-1; 9 nucleotides agree with TRBD1. The CDR3 has 15 residues. Germline assignment: CDR1 MNHEY and CDR2 SVGAGI. In nucleotides, the CDR3 is TGTGCCAGCAGTTACGGGAACAGGGGGCGAGGTGGGGCAGTCTTC. Protein: CASSYGNRGRGGAVF.

The rearrangement links TRBV28 to TRBJ2-7; the match to TRBD2 covers 8 bases. The V and J ends lost 6 bases and 2 bases, in that order; junction bases with no gene match: 9. The germline V gene encodes CDR1 MDHEN and CDR2 SYDVKM. The CDR3 runs to 15 residues. The CDR3 bases are TGTGCCAGCAGATCCAAGCGGGAGAGGCCCTACGAGCAGTACTTC. Translation gives CASRSKRERPYEQYF.

This rearrangement joins TRBV30 to TRBJ2-1; D gene unclear. Germline lookup yields CDR1 GTSNPN and CDR2 SVGIG (reference sequence). The CDR3 is made up of 13 amino acids. V dropped 3 bases and J dropped 4 bases, with 10 bases sitting between them. CDR3 residues: CAWRSGFYNEQFF. The CDR3 nucleotides read TGTGCCTGGAGGTCCGGTTTTTACAATGAGCAGTTCTTC.

CDR3 sequence: CASRAPGRPSYEQYF. CDR3 sequence (DNA): TGTGCCAGCAGAGCCCCCGGGAGGCCCTCCTACGAGCAGTACTTC. The rearrangement joins TRBV5-8 to TRBJ2-7; 7 positions agree with TRBD2. Per the germline V gene, CDR1 is SGHTS and CDR2 is YDEGEE. Trimming at V came to 5 bases and at J to 0 bases, leaving 8 bases not matched to a gene. The CDR3 is made up of 15 amino acids.

The chain carries TRBV10-2 and TRBJ1-5; D remains unclear. Per the germline V gene, CDR1 is WSHSY and CDR2 is SAAADI. The V end was cut by 2 bases, the J end by 9 bases, with 14 bases between. The CDR3 is 14 residues long. The DNA for the CDR3 is TGCGCCAGCAGTGAGAGTAACGGGGTCTCGCCCCAGCATTTT. Its protein is CASSESNGVSPQHF.